The clone carrying this T cell receptor (beta chain) is large by frequency. Antigen specificity is unknown. The CDR3 totals 13 residues. Germline loops: CDR1 SEHNR, CDR2 FQNEAQ (reference sequence). Profiling of CSF cells used 10X single-cell V(D)J plus 5' expression. TCRdb re-called the 10x single-cell sequencing reads; one entry per CDR3 protein, DNA not given. Its clone listing holds about 1,100 distinct CDR3 sequences. The data stem from a study of CD8 T cells in cerebrospinal fluid in Alzheimer's disease. Study outcomes and limitations: Versus healthy subjects, Alzheimer's patients more often had clones of at least 3%. EBV-specific clones were neither the most expanded nor enriched in Alzheimer's patients. No causal link between EBV and Alzheimer's follows from EBV-specific cerebrospinal fluid TCRs, authors warned.

The sequence came from a human donor in good health. This sequence joins TRBV7-9 and TRBJ2-7; the D call from TCRdb, TRBD2, cannot be confirmed without DNA. The source material was cerebrospinal fluid. The CDR3 sequence is CASSFNEGLEQYF.